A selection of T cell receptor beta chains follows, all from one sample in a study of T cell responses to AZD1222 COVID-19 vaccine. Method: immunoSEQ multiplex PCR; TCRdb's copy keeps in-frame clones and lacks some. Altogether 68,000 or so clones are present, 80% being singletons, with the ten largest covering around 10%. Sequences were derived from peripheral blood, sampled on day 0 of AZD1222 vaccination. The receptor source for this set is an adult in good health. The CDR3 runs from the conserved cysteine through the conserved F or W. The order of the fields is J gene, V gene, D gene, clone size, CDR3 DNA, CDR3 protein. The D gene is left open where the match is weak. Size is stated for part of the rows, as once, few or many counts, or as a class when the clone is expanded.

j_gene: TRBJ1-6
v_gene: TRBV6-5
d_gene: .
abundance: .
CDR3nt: TGTGCCAGCAACGTGGCAGGGGACATCTATTCACCCCTCCACTTT
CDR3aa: CASNVAGDIYSPLHF

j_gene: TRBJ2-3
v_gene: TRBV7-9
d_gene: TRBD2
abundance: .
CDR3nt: TGTGCCAGCAGCAGACTAGCGGGGGTGGTAGATACGCAGTATTTT
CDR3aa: CASSRLAGVVDTQYF

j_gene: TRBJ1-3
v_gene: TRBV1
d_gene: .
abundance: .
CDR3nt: TGCACCAGCAGCCAAGTAAGAGGACACAACTCTGGAAACACCATATATTTT
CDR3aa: CTSSQVRGHNSGNTIYF

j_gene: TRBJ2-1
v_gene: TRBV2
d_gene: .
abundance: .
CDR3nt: TGTGCCAGCAGTGCAGGGGTTTTGAGCGACAATGAGCAGTTCTTC
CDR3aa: CASSAGVLSDNEQFF

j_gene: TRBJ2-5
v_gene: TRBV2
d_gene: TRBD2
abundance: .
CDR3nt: TGTGCCAGCAGTGAAGGCCCTAGCGGGGGAACCGAAAAGGAGACCCAGTACTTC
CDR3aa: CASSEGPSGGTEKETQYF

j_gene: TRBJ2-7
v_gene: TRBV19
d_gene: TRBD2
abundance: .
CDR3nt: TGTGCCAGTAGTGGAGGGGCTAGCGGGGGCTACTACGAGCAGTACTTC
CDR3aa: CASSGGASGGYYEQYF

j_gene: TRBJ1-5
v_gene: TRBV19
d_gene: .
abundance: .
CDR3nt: TGTGCCAGTAAGGTCATGGGAAATCAGCCCCAGCATTTT
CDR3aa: CASKVMGNQPQHF

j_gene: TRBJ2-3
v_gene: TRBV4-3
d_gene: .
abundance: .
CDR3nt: TGCGCCAGCAGCCAAGATTTCCAGGTCGACACAGATACGCAGTATTTT
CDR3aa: CASSQDFQVDTDTQYF

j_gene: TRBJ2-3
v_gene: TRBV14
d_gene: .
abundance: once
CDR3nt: TGTGCCAGCAGCCAAGATTCCGGGCAATTCACAGATACGCAGTATTTT
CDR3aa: CASSQDSGQFTDTQYF

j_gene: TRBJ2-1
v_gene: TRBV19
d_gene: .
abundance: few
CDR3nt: TGTGCCAGTAGTATGACTAGCCGGGGGCCCTACAATGAGCAGTTCTTC
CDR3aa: CASSMTSRGPYNEQFF

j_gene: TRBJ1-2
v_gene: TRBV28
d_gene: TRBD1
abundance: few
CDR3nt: TGTGCCAGCAGTCCTCGATCCGGGACAGGGGGCGCTTTTCGAAGTGGCTACACCTTC
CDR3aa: CASSPRSGTGGAFRSGYTF

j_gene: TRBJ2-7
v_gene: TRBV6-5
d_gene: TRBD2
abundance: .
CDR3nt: TGTGCCAGCAGTTACTCTCTAGCGGGGGCTCGGGAGCAGTACTTC
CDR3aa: CASSYSLAGAREQYF

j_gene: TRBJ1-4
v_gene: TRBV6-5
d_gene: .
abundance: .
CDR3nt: TGTGCCAGCAATCGGGACATACGTGAAAAACTGTTTTTT
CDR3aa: CASNRDIREKLFF

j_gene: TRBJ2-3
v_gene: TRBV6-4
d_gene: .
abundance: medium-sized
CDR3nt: TGTGCCAGCAGTGACTCGATAGGTAGCACAGATACGCAGTATTTT
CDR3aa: CASSDSIGSTDTQYF

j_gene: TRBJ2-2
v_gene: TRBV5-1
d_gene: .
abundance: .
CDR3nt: TGCGCCAGCAGCCCAACCGGGACTTCGAACACCGGGGAGCTGTTTTTT
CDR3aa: CASSPTGTSNTGELFF

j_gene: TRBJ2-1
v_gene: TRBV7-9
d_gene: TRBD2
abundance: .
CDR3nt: TGTGCCAGCAGCTCTCGCCAGACTAGCGGGGGGTCGGATGAGCAGTTCTTC
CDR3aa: CASSSRQTSGGSDEQFF

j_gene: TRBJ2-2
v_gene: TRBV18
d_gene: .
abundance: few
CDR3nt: TGTGCCAGCTCACCACTCTCCGGCCTCACGAACACCGGGGAGCTGTTTTTT
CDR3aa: CASSPLSGLTNTGELFF

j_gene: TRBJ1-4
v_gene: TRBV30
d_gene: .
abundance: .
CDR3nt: TGTGCCTGGAGTTCCGGGTTAAGTGAAAAACTGTTTTTT
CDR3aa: CAWSSGLSEKLFF

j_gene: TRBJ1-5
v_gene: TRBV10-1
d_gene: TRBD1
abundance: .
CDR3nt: TGCGCCAGCAGGAGAACCGGGACAGGGAATTATAGCAATCAGCCCCAGCATTTT
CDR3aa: CASRRTGTGNYSNQPQHF

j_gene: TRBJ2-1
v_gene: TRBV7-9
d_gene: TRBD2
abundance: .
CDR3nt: TGTGCCAGCAGCTTAGCTCTGGGACTAGCGGCTTCCTACAATGAGCAGTTCTTC
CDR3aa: CASSLALGLAASYNEQFF

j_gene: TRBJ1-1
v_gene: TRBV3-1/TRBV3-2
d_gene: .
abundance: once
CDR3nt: TGTGCCAGCAGCCCCACAGGCACTGAAGCTTTCTTT
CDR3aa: CASSPTGTEAFF

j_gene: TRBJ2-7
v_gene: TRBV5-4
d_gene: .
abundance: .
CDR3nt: TGTGCCAGCAGCGTCACTGCGGGCAGCTCCTACGAGCAGTACTTC
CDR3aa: CASSVTAGSSYEQYF

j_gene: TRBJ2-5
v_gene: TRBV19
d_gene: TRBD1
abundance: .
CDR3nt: TGTGCCAGTAGTATATCATGGACAGGGGGTCAAGAGACCCAGTACTTC
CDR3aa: CASSISWTGGQETQYF

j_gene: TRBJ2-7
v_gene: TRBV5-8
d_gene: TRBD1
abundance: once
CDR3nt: TGTGCCAGCAGCTGGGACTTTCTAACAGGGGGAAAATCCTACGAGCAGTACTTC
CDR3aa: CASSWDFLTGGKSYEQYF

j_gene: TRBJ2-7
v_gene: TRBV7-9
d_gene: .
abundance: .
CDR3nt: TGTGCCAGCAGCTTAGACCTTACGACAGCCGATTCCTACGAGCAGTACTTC
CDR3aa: CASSLDLTTADSYEQYF

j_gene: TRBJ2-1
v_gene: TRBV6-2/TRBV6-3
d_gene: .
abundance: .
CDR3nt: TGTGCCAGCAGTTACTCGAACGGGTGGAATGAGCAGTTCTTC
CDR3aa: CASSYSNGWNEQFF

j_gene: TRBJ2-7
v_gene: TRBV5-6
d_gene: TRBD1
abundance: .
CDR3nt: TGTGCCAGCAGCTCCCCGACAGGGGCGCCCCACGAGCAGTACTTC
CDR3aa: CASSSPTGAPHEQYF

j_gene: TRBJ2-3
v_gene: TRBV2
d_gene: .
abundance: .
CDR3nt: TGTGCCAGCAGTGTAAGGGGGACAGATACGCAGTATTTT
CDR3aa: CASSVRGTDTQYF

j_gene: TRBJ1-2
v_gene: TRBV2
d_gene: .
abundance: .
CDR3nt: TGTGCCAGCAGTGTGCAGACGAGGGCGGGCTACACCTTC
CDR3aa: CASSVQTRAGYTF

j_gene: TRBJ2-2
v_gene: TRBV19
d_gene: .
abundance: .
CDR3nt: TGTGCCAGTAGTCGCACCTCCGGGGAGCTGTTTTTT
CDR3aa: CASSRTSGELFF

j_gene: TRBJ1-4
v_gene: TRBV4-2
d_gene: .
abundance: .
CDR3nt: TGTGCCAGCAGCCAAGATGACTGGGGGATTGCTAATGAAAAACTGTTTTTT
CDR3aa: CASSQDDWGIANEKLFF